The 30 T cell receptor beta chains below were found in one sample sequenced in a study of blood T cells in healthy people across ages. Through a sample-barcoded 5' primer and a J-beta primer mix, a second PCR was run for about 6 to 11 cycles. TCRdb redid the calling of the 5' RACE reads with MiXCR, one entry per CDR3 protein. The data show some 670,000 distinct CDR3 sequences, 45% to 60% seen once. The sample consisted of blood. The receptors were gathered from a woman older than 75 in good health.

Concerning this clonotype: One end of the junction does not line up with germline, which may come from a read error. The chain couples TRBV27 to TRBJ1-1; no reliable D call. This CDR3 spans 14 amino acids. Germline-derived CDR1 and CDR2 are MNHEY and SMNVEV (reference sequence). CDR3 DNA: TGTGCTAGCATCAGCAGCGGTAGCGGCGCTGCAGCTTTCTTT. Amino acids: CASISSGSGAAAFF.

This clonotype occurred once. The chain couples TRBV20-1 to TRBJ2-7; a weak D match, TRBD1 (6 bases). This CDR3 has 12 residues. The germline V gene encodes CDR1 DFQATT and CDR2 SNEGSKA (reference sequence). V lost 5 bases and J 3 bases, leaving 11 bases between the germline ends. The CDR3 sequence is CSAPWDIYEQYF. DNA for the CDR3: TGCAGTGCTCCCTGGGACATCTACGAGCAGTACTTC.

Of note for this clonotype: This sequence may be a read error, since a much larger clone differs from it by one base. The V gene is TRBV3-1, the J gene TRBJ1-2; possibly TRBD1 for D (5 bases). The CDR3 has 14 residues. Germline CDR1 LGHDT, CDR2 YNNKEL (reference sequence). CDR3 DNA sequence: TGTGCCAGCCGCCAAGAGGCAGGGAAGAGTGGCTACACCTTC. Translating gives CASRQEAGKSGYTF.

Written as DNA, the CDR3 is TGTGCCAGCAGTTCCCCGGTTGAAAAACTGTTTTTT. This translates into CASSSPVEKLFF. The chain joins TRBV12-3 or TRBV12-4 to TRBJ1-4; D is unclear. V dropped 4 bases and J dropped 7 bases, with 7 bases sitting between them. The CDR3 length is 12 residues.

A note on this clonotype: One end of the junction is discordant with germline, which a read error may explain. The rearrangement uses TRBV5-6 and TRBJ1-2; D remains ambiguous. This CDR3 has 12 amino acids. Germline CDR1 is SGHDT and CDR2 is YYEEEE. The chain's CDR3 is CASSLTQAGYTF. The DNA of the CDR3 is TGTGCCAGTAGCTTGACTCAGGCTGGCTACACCTTC.

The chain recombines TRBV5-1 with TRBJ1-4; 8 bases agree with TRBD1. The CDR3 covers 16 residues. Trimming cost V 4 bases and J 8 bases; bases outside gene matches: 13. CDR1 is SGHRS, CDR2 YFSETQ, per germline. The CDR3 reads CASSTGQGPRKEKLFF. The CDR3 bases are TGCGCCAGCAGCACCGGACAGGGCCCTCGCAAGGAAAAACTGTTTTTT.

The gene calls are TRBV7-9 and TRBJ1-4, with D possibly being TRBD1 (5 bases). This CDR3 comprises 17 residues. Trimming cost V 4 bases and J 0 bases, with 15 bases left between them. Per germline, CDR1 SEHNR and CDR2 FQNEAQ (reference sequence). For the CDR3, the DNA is TGTGCCAGCAGCTCCTCGAGGGGTCCCCCAACTAATGAAAAACTGTTTTTT. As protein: CASSSSRGPPTNEKLFF. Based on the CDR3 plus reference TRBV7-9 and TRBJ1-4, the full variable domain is DTGVSQNPRHKITKRGQNVTFRCDPISEHNRLYWYRQTLGQGPEFLTYFQNEAQLEKSRLLSDRFSAERPKGSFSTLEIQRTEQGDSAMYLCASSSSRGPPTNEKLFFGSGTQLSVL.

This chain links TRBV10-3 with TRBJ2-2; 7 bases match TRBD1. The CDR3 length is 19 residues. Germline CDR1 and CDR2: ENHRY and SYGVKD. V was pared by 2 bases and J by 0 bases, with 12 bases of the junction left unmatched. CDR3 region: CAISEQLDREMSNTGELFF. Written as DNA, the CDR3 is TGTGCCATCAGTGAGCAACTCGACAGGGAGATGTCGAACACCGGGGAGCTGTTTTTT.

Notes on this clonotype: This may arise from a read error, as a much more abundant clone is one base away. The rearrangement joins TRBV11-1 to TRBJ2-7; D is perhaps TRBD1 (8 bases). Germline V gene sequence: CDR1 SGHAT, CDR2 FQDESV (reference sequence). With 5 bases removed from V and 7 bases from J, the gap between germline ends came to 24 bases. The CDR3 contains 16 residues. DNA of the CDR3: TGTGCCAGCAGCCCCAGGGGGCTAGCGGCGTACAATGAGCAGTACTTC. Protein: CASSPRGLAAYNEQYF.

This chain's CDR3 is CASSLKAYNEQFF. In nucleotides, the CDR3 is TGTGCCAGCAGCCTCAAGGCATACAATGAGCAGTTCTTC. The V and J genes are TRBV7-9 and TRBJ2-1; D is uncertain. This CDR3 region has 13 residues. Germline CDR1 is SEHNR and CDR2 is FQNEAQ (reference sequence). With 5 bases removed from V and 4 bases from J, the gap between germline ends came to 9 bases.

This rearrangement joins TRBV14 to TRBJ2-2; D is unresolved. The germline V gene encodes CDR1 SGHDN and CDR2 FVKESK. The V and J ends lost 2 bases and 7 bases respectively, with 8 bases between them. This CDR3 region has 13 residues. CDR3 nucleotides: TGTGCCAGCAGCCAAACAGAGTTCGGGGAGCTGTTTTTT. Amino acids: CASSQTEFGELFF.

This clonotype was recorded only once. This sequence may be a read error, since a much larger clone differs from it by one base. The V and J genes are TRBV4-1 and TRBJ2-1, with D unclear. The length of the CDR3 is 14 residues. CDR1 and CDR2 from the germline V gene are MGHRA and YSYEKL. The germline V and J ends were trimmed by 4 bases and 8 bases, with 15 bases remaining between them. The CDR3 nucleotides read TGCGCCAGCAGCCTACGTGGTCTAACCGATGAGCAGTTCTTC. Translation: CASSLRGLTDEQFF.

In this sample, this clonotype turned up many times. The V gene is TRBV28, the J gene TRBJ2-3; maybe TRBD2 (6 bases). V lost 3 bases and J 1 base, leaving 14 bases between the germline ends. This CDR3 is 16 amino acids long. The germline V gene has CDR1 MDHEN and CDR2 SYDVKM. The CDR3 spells CASSFSGRVGTDTQYF. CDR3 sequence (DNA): TGTGCCAGCAGTTTCTCCGGGAGAGTTGGCACAGATACGCAGTATTTT.

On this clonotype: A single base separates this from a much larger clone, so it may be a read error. The CDR3, as DNA: TGTGCCAGCAGTGCGCGGTCGGCATCTTACGAGCAGTACTTC. Translating it yields CASSARSASYEQYF. The V and J genes are TRBV27 and TRBJ2-5; D remains ambiguous. With the DNA end fitting TRBJ2-7 better, the J assignment may be wrong. The CDR3 is 14 residues long. CDR1 and CDR2 from the germline V gene are MNHEY and SMNVEV (reference sequence).

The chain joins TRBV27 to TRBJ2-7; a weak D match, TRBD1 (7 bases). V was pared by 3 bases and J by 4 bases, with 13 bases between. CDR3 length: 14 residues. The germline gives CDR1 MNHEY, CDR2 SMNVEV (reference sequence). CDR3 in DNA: TGTGCCAGCAGTTTTTGGGCGGGACAGTACGAGCAGTACTTC. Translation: CASSFWAGQYEQYF.

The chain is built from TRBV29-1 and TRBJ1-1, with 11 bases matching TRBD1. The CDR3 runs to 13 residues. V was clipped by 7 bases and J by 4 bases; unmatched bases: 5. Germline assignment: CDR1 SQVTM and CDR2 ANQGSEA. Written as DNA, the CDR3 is TGCAGCGCCGCCGGGACAGGGGGCACTGAAGCTTTCTTT. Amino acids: CSAAGTGGTEAFF.

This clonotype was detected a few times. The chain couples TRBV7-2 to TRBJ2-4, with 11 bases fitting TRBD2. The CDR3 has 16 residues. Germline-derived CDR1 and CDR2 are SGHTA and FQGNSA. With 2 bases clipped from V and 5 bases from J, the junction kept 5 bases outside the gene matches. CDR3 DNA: TGTGCCAGCAGCTTAACTAGCGGGAGCGCTGAAAACATTCAGTACTTC. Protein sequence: CASSLTSGSAENIQYF.

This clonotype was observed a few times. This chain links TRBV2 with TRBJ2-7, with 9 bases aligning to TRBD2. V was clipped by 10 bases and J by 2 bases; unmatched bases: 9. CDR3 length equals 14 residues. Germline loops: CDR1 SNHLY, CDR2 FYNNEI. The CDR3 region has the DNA TGTGCCACCCAAACCGAGCGGGGGGCCTACGAGCAGTACTTC. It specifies CATQTERGAYEQYF.

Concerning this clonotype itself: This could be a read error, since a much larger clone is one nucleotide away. The CDR3 region has the DNA TGTGCCATCGGTGAGTTCTCGGTCAATGAGCAGTACTTC. Translation gives CAIGEFSVNEQYF. The chain combines TRBV10-3 with TRBJ2-5; no clear D gene. Germline CDR1 reads ENHRY; CDR2 reads SYGVKD. CDR3 length equals 13 residues.

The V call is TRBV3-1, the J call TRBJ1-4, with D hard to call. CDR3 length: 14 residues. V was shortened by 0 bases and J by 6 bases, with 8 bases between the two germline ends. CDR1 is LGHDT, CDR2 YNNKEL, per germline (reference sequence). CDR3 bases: TGTGCCAGCAGCCAAGATAGCGGGTATGAAAAACTGTTTTTT. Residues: CASSQDSGYEKLFF. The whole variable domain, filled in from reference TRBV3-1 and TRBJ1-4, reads DTAVSQTPKYLVTQMGNDKSIKCEQNLGHDTMYWYKQDSKKFLKIMFSYNNKELIINETVPNRFSPKSPDKAHLNLHINSLELGDSAVYFCASSQDSGYEKLFFGSGTQLSVL.

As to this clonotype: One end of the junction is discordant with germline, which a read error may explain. CDR3 sequence: CASSSRRGLNTEVFF. CDR3 in DNA: TGTGCCAGCAGCTCCCGTCGGGGCCTGAACACTGAAGTTTTCTTT. The genes are TRBV7-2 and TRBJ1-1, with D possibly matching TRBD1 (5 bases). Germline loops: CDR1 SGHTA, CDR2 FQGNSA. The CDR3 is 15 residues long.

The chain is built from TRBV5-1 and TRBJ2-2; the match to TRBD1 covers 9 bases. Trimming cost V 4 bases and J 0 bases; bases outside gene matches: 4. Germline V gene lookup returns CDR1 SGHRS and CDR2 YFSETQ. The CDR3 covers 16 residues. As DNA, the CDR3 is TGCGCCAGCAGCCGACAGGGGGGTCCGAACACCGGGGAGCTGTTTTTT. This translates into CASSRQGGPNTGELFF.

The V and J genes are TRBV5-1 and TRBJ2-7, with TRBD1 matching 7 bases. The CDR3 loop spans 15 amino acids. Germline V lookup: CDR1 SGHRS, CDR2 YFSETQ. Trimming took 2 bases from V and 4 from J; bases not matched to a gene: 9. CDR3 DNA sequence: TGCGCCAGCAGCTTCGGGACAGACGTTCGATACGAGCAGTACTTC. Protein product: CASSFGTDVRYEQYF.

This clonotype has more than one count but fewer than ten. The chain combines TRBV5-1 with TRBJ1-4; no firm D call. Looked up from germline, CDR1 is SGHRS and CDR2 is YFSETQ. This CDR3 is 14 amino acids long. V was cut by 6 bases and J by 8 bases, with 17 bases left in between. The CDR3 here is CASTKGEVGEKLFF. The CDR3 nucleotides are TGCGCCAGCACCAAGGGCGAGGTGGGGGAAAAACTGTTTTTT.

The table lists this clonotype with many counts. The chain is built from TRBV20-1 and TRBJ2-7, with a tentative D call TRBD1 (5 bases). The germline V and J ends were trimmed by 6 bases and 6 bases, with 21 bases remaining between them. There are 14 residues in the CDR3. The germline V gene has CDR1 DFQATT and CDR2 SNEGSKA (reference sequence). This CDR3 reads CSAPAAGKFSEQYF. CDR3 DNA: TGCAGTGCCCCTGCGGCAGGGAAGTTCTCCGAGCAGTACTTC.

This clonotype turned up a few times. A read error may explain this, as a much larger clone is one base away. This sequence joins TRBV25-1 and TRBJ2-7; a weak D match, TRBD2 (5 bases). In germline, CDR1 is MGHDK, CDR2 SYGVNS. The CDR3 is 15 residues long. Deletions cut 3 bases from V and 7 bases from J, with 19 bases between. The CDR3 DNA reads TGTGCCAGCAGTGACAATGCGGGCCGGTTCAATGAGCAGTACTTC. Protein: CASSDNAGRFNEQYF.

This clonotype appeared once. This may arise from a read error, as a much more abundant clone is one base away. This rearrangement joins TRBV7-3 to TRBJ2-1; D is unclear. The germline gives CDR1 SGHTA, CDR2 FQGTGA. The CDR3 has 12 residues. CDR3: CARSSTSYEQFF. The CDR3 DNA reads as TGTGCCCGCAGCTCCACGAGCTATGAGCAGTTCTTC.

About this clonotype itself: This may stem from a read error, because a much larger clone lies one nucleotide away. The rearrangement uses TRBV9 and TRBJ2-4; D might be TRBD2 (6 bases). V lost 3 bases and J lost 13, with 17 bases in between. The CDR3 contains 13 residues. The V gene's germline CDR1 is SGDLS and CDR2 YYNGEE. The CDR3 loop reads CASSGLSTGEQYF. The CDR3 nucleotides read TGTGCCAGCAGCGGACTCAGTACGGGGGAGCAGTACTTC.

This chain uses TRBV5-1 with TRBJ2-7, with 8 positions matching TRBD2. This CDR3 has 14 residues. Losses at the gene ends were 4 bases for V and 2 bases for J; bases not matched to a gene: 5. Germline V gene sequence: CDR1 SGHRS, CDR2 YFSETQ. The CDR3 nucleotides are TGCGCCAGCAGCCCCGTACTAGCGGCCTACGAGCAGTACTTC. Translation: CASSPVLAAYEQYF.

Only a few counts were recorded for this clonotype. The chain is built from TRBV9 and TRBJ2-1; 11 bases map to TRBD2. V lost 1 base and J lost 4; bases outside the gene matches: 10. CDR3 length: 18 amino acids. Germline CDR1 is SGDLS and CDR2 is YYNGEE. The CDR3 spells CASSVSTSGAQGYNEQFF. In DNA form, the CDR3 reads TGTGCCAGCAGCGTATCGACTAGCGGGGCCCAAGGGTACAATGAGCAGTTCTTC.